This TCR beta chain was found in a study of T cell responses to AZD1222 COVID-19 vaccine. Clones were read by immunoSEQ multiplex PCR, and TCRdb kept only the in-frame ones, dropping some. This sample has approximately 150,000 clones, with under 90% found just once. V lost 0 bases, J lost 12 bases, and 14 bases lay in between. The CDR3 has 12 amino acids. Looked up from germline, CDR1 is GTSNPN and CDR2 is SVGIG (reference sequence). The TCR was taken from an adult who received the AZD1222 COVID-19 vaccine. V usage is TRBV30 and J usage is TRBJ1-1, with D unresolved. The material was peripheral blood, obtained 28 days after the second AZD1222 dose. The CDR3 protein is CAWSVNGIGTFF. As DNA, the CDR3 is TGTGCCTGGAGTGTAAACGGGATCGGGACTTTCTTT.